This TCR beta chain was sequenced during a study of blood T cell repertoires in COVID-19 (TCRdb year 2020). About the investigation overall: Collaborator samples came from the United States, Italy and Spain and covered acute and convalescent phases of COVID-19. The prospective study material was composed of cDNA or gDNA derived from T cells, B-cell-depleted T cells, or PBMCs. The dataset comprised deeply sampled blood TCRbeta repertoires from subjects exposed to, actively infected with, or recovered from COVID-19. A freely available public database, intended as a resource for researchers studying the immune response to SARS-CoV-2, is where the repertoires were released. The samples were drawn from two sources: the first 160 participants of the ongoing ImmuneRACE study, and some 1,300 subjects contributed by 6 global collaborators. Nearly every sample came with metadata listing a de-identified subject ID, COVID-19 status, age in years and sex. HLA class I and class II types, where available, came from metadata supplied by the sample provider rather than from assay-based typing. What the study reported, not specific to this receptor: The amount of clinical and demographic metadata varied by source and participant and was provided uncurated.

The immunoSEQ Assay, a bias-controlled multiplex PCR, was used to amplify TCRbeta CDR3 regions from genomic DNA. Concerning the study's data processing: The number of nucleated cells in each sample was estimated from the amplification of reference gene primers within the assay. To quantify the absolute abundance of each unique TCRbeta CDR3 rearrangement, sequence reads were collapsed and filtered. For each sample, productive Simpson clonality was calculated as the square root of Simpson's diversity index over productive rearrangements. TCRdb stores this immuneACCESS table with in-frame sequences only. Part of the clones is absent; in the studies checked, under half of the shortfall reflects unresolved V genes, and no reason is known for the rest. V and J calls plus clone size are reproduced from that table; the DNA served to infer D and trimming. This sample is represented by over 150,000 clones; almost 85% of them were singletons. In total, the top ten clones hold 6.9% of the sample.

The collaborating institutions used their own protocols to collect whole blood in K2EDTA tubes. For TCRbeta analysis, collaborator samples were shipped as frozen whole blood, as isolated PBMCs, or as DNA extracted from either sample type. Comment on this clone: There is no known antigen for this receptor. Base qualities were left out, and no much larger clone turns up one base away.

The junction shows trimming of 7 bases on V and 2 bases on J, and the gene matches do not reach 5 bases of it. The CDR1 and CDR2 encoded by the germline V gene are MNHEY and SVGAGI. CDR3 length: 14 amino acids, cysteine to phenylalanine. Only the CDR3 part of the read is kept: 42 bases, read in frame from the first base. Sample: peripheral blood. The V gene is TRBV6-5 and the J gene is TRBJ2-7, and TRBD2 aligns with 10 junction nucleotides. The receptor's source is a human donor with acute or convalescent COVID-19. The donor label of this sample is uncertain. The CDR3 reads CASIPGLATYEQYF. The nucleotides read TGTGCCAGCATTCCGGGACTAGCGACCTACGAGCAGTACTTC.